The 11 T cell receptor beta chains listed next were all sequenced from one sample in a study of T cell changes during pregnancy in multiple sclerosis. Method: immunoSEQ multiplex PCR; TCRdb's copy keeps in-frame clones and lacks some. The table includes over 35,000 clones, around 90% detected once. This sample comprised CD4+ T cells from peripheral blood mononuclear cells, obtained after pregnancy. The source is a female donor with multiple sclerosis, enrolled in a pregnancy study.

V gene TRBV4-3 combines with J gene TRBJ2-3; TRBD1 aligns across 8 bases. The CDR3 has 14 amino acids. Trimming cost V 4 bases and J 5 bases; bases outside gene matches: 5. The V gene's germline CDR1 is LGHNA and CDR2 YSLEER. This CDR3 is CASSRTTGGDTQYF. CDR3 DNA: TGCGCCAGCAGCCGGACTACAGGGGGAGATACGCAGTATTTT.

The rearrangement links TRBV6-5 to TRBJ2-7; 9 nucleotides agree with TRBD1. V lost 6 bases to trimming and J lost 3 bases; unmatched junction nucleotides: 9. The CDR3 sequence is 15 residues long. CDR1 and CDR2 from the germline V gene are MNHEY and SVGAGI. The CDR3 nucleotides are TGTGCCAGCAGGACCGGGACAGGGCTTAACTACGAGCAGTACTTC. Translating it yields CASRTGTGLNYEQYF.

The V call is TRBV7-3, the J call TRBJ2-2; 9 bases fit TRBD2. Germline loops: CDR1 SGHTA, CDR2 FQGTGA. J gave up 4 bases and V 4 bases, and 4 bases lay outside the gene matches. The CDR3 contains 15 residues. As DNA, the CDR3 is TGTGCCAGCAGCTCGGGGACTAGCAGCACCGGGGAGCTGTTTTTT. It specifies CASSSGTSSTGELFF.

The CDR3 DNA reads as TGTGCCAGCAGCAGGGACAGGGCCTTCTATAATTCACCCCTCCACTTT. Amino acids: CASSRDRAFYNSPLHF. The V gene is TRBV19, the J gene TRBJ1-6; 9 nucleotides agree with TRBD1. CDR1 and CDR2 from the germline V gene are LNHDA and SQIVND (reference sequence). J was trimmed by 3 bases and V by 9 bases; bases with no gene match: 9. The CDR3 length is 16 residues.

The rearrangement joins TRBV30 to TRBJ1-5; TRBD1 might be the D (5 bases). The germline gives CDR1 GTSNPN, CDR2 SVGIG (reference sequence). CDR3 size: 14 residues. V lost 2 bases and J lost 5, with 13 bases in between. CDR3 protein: CAWSTDSLDQPQHF. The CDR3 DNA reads TGTGCCTGGAGTACCGACAGTCTTGATCAGCCCCAGCATTTT.

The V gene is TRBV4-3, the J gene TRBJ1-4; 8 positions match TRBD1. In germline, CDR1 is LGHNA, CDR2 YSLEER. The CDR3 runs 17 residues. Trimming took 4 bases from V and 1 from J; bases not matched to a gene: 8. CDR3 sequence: CASSRHQGAGTNEKLFF. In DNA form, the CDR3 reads TGCGCCAGCAGCCGACATCAGGGGGCCGGAACTAATGAAAAACTGTTTTTT.

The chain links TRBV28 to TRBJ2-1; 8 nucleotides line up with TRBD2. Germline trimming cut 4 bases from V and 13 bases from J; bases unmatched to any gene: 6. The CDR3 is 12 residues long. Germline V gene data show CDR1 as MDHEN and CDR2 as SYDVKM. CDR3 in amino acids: CASSSASGRQFF. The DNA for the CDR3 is TGTGCCAGCAGTTCAGCTAGCGGGCGCCAGTTCTTC.

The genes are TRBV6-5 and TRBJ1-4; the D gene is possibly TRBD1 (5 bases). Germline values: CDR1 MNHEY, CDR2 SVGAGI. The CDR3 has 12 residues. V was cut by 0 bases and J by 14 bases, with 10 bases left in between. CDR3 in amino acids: CASSYSGVDLFF. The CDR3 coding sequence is TGTGCCAGCAGTTACTCAGGGGTAGACCTGTTTTTT.

The CDR3 DNA is TGCGCCAGCAGCTGGGACTCGGCAGAGACCCAGTACTTC. This translates into CASSWDSAETQYF. The chain recombines TRBV5-1 with TRBJ2-5; tentative D call: TRBD2 (6 bases). Per germline, CDR1 SGHRS and CDR2 YFSETQ. There are 13 residues in the CDR3. V lost 3 bases to trimming and J lost 4 bases, with 10 bases between them.

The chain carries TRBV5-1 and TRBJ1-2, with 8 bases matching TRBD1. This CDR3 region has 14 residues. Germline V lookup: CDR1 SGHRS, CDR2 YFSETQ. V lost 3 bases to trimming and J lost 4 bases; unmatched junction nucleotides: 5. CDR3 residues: CASSSAGQGYGYTF. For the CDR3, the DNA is TGCGCCAGCAGCTCTGCCGGACAGGGCTATGGCTACACCTTC.

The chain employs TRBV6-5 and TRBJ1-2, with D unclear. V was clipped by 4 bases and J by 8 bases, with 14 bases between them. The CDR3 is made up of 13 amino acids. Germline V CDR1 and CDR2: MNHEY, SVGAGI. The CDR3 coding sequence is TGTGCCAGCAGTTCCCTAACTACTTACGGCTACACCTTC. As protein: CASSSLTTYGYTF.